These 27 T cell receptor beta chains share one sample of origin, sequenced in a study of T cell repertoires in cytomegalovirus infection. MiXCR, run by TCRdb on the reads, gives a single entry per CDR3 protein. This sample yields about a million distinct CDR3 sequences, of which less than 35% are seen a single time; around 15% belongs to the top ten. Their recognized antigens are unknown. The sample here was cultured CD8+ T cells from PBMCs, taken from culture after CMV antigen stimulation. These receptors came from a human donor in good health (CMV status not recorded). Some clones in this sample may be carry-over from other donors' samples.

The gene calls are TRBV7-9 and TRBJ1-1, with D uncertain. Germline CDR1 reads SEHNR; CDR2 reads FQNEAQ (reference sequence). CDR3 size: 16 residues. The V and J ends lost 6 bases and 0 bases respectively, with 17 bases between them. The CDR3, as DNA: TGTGCCAGCAGTTCGACTGACCCTTCCATGAACACTGAAGCTTTCTTT. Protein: CASSSTDPSMNTEAFF.

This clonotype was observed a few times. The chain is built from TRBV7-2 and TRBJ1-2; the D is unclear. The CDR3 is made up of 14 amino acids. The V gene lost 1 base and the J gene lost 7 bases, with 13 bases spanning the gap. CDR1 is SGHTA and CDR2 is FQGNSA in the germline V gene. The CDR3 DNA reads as TGTGCCAGCAGCTTAGTTAGGCCAGTTCCTGGCTACACCTTC. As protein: CASSLVRPVPGYTF. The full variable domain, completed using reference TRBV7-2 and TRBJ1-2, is GAGVSQSPSNKVTEKGKDVELRCDPISGHTALYWYRQSLGQGLEFLIYFQGNSAPDKSGLPSDRFSAERTGGSVSTLTIQRTQQEDSAVYLCASSLVRPVPGYTFGSGTRLTVV.

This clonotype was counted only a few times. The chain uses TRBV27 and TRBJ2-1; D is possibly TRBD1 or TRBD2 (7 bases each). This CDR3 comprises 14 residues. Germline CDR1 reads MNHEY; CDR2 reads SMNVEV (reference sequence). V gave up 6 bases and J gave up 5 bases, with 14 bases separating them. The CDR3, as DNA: TGTGCCAGCAGGGGCAGGGGGGGAAACAATGAGCAGTTCTTC. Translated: CASRGRGGNNEQFF.

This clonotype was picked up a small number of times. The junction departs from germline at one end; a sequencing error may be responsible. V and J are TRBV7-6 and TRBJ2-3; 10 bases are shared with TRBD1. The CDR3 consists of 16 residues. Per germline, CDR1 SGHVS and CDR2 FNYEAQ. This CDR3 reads CASSFADRGPLDTQYF. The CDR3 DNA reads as TGTGCTAGCAGCTTCGCTGACAGGGGGCCTCTAGATACGCAGTATTTT.

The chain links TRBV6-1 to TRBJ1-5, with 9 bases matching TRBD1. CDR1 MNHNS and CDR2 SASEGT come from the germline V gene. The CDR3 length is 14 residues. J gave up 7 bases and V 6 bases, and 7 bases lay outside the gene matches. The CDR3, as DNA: TGTGCCAGCAGACCTGGACAGGGGACCCAGCCCCAGCATTTT. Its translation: CASRPGQGTQPQHF.

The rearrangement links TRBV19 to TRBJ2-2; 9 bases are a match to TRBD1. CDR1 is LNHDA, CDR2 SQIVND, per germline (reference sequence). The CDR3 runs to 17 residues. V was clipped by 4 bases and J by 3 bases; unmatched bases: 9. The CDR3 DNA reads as TGTGCCAGTAGTACCCACAGGGGGCCTTGGGACACCGGGGAGCTGTTTTTT. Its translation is CASSTHRGPWDTGELFF.

CDR3: CASSPLEGLRAYEQYF. In DNA form, the CDR3 reads TGTGCCAGCAGCCCCTTAGAGGGACTCAGGGCCTACGAGCAGTACTTC. The chain combines TRBV13 with TRBJ2-7; the D gene is possibly TRBD2 (6 bases). In germline, CDR1 is PRHDT, CDR2 FYEKMQ (reference sequence). Deletions cut 5 bases from V and 2 bases from J, with 19 bases between. This CDR3 contains 16 residues.

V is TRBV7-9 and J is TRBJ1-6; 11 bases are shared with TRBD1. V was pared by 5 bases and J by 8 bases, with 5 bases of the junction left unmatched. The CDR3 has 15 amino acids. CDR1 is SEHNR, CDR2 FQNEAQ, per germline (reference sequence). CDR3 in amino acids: CASSRTGGLDSPLHF. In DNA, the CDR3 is TGTGCCAGCAGCAGGACAGGGGGCTTGGATTCACCCCTCCACTTT.

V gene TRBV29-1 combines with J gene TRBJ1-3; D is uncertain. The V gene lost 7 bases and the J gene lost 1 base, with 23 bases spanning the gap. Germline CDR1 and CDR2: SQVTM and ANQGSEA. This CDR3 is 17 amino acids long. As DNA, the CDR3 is TGCAGCGCCGTTATCGTCGGCCAAAGGCCATCTGGAAACACCATATATTTT. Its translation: CSAVIVGQRPSGNTIYF.

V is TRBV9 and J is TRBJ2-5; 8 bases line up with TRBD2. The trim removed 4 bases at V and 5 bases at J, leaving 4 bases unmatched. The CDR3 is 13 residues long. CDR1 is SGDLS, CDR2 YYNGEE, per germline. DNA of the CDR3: TGTGCCAGCAGCATTAGCGGGGAGGAGACCCAGTACTTC. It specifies CASSISGEETQYF.

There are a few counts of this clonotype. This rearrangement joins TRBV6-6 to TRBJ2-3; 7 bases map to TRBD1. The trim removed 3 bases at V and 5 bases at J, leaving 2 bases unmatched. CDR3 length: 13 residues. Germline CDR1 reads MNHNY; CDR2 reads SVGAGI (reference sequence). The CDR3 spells CASSYRDRDTQYF. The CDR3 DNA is TGTGCCAGCAGTTATCGGGACAGAGATACGCAGTATTTT.

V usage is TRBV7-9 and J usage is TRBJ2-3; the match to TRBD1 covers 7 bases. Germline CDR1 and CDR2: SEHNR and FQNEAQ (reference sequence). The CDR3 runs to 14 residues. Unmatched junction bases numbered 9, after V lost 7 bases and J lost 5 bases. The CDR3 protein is CASNQQGIIDTQYF. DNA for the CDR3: TGTGCCAGCAACCAACAGGGGATCATAGATACGCAGTATTTT.

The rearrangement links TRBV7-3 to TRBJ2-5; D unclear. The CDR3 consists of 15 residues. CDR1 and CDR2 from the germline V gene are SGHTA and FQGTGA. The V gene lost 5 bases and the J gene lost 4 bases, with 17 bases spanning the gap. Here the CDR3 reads CASSRGPTEGETQYF. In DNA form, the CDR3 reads TGTGCCAGCAGCCGAGGCCCGACTGAAGGAGAGACCCAGTACTTC.

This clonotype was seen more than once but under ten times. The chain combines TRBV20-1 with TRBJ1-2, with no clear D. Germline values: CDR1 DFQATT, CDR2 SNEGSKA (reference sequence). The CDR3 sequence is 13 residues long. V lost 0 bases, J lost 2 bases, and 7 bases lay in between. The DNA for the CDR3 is TGCAGTGCTAGAGAGCGGTCCAACTATGGCTACACCTTC. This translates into CSARERSNYGYTF.

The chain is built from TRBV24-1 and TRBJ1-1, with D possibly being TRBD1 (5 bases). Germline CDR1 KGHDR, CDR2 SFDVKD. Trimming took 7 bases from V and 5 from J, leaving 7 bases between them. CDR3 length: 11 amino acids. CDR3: CATSGGTEAFF. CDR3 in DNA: TGTGCCACCAGCGGGGGGACTGAAGCTTTCTTT.

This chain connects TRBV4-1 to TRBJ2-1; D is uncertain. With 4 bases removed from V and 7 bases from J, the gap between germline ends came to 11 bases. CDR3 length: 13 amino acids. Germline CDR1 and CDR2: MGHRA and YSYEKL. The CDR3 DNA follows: TGCGCCAGCAGCCCTATAAACAGAAATGAGCAGTTCTTC. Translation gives CASSPINRNEQFF.

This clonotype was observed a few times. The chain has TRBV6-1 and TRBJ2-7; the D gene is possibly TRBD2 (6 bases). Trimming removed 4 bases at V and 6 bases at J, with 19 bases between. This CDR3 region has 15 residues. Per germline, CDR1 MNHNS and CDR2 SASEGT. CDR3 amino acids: CASSVPTSRGSEQYV. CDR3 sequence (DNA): TGTGCCAGCAGTGTACCGACTAGTCGGGGGAGCGAGCAGTACGTC.

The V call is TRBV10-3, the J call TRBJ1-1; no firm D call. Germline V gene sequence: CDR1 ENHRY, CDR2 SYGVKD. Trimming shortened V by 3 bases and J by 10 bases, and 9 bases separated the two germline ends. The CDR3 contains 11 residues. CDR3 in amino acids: CAISESVAAFF. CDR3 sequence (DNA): TGTGCCATCAGTGAATCAGTGGCAGCTTTCTTT.

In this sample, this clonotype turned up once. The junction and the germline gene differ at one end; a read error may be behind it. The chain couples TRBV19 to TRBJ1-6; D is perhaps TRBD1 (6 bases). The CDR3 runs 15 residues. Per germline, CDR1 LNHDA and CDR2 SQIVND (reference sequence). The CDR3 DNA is TGTGTCAGTAGCCCTGCGGGGGCGAAGAATTCACCCCTCCACTTT. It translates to CVSSPAGAKNSPLHF.

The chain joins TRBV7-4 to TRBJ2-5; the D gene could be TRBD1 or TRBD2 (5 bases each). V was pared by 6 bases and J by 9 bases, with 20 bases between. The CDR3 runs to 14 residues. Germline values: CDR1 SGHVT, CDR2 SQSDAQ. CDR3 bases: TGTGCCAGCAGTCCACGGAAGGGACCGGAGTCCCAGTACTTC. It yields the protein CASSPRKGPESQYF.

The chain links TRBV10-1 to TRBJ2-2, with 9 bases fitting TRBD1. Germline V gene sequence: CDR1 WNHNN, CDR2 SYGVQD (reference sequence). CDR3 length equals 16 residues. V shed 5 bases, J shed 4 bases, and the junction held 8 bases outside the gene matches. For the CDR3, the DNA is TGCGCCAGCAGTCTCGGACAGGGGCGTTTCACCGGGGAGCTGTTTTTT. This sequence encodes CASSLGQGRFTGELFF.

The CDR3 DNA sequence: TGTGCCAGCAGTTACTCAAATGGGGCCAACGTCCTGACTTTC. Amino acids: CASSYSNGANVLTF. V is TRBV6-5 and J is TRBJ2-6, with D unresolved. This CDR3 is built from 14 residues. The V end lost 0 bases, the J end lost 3 bases, and 3 bases lay between the germline ends. CDR1 and CDR2 from the germline V gene are MNHEY and SVGAGI.

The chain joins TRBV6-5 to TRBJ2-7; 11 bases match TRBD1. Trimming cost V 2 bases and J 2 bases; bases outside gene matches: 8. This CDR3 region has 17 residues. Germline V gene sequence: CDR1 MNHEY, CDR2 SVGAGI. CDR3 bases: TGTGCCAGCAGTTACAGCCCCGGACAGGGGGCGGCCTACGAGCAGTACTTC. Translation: CASSYSPGQGAAYEQYF.

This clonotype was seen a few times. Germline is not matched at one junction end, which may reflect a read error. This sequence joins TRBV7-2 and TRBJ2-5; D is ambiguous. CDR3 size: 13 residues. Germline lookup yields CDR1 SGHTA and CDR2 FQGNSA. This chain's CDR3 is CASSLNWKETQHF. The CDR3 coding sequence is TGTGCCAGCAGCTTAAACTGGAAAGAGACCCAGCACTTC.

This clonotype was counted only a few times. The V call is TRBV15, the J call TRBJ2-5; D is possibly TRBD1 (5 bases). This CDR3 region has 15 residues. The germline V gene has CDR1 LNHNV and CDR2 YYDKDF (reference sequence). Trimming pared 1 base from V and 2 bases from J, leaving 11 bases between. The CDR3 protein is CATSRGPYRQETQYF. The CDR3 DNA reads TGTGCCACCAGCAGAGGACCATACAGGCAAGAGACCCAGTACTTC. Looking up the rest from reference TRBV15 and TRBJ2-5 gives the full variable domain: DAMVIQNPRYQVTQFGKPVTLSCSQTLNHNVMYWYQQKSSQAPKLLFHYYDKDFNNEADTPDNFQSRRPNTSFCFLDIRSPGLGDTAMYLCATSRGPYRQETQYFGPGTRLLVL.

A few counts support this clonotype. CDR3 region: CASSPPLGETQYF. The DNA for the CDR3 is TGTGCCAGCAGCCCTCCTCTGGGGGAAACGCAGTATTTT. This sequence joins TRBV7-3 and TRBJ2-3; either TRBD1 or TRBD2 may supply D (5 bases each). The length of the CDR3 is 13 residues. Trimming took 5 bases from V and 9 from J, leaving 15 bases between them. The germline gives CDR1 SGHTA, CDR2 FQGTGA.

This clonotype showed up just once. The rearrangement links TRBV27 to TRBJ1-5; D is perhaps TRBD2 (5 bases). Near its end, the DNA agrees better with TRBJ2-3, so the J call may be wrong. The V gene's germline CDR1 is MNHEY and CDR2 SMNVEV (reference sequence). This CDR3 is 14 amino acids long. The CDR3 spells CASSFGGLGQPQYF. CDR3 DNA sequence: TGTGCCAGCAGTTTTGGAGGCCTCGGCCAGCCCCAGTATTTT.